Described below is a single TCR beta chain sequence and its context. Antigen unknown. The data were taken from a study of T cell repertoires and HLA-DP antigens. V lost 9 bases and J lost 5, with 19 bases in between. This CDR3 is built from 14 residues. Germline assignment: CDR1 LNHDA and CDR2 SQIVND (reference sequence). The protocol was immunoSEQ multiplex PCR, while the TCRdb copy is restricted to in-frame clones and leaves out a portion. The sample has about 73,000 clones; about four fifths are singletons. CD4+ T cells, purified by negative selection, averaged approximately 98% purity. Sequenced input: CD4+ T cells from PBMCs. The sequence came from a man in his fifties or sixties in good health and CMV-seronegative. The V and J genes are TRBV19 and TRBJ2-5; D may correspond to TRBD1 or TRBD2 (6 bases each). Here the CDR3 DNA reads TGTGCCAGGAGTTGCCTGGGGGGCAATGAGACCCAGTACTTC. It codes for CARSCLGGNETQYF.